The next 28 T cell receptor beta chains were all read from a single sample in a study of T cell changes during pregnancy in multiple sclerosis. Measured with immunoSEQ multiplex PCR; TCRdb has only the in-frame clones, and not every one. The data show tens of thousands of clones, 90% to 95% seen once. The material sequenced was CD4+ T cells from peripheral blood mononuclear cells, taken in the third trimester of pregnancy. Source of these receptors: a female donor in good health, enrolled as a control in a pregnancy study.

The gene calls are TRBV11-2 and TRBJ1-6, with 7 bases that match TRBD1. The junction had 0 bases not matched to a gene; V was cut back by 1 base and J by 6 bases. From germline, CDR1 is SGHAT and CDR2 FQNNGV. This CDR3 spans 14 amino acids. CDR3 DNA sequence: TGTGCCAGCAGCTTAGGACAGGGTAATTCACCCCTCCACTTT. Protein: CASSLGQGNSPLHF.

The chain uses TRBV29-1 and TRBJ1-2, with a weak D call TRBD1 (5 bases). The germline V gene has CDR1 SQVTM and CDR2 ANQGSEA. CDR3 length: 12 residues. Trimming shortened V by 2 bases and J by 8 bases, and 12 bases separated the two germline ends. The CDR3 DNA sequence: TGCAGCGTTGAACGGGGGGGTGGCGGCTACACCTTC. Translated, it gives CSVERGGGGYTF.

This clone appeared a single time. This chain links TRBV4-3 with TRBJ1-2; 10 bases are shared with TRBD1. CDR1 is LGHNA and CDR2 is YSLEER in the germline V gene. V gave up 6 bases and J gave up 2 bases; unmatched junction bases: 6. The CDR3 loop spans 15 amino acids. The CDR3 nucleotides read TGCGCCAGCAGTAGGGGGGGACAGGGGAACTATGGCTACACCTTC. As protein: CASSRGGQGNYGYTF.

The chain recombines TRBV5-5 with TRBJ1-1; the D gene is possibly TRBD1 (5 bases). Per the germline V gene, CDR1 is SGHKS and CDR2 is YYEKEE (reference sequence). With 0 bases removed from V and 5 bases from J, the gap between germline ends came to 11 bases. The CDR3 runs 14 residues. The CDR3 bases are TGTGCCAGCAGCTTGGGGGAGGGGAGGACTGAAGCTTTCTTT. It yields the protein CASSLGEGRTEAFF.

This clone was counted between two and nine times. The V call is TRBV7-3, the J call TRBJ1-6; maybe TRBD1 (5 bases). Germline V CDR1 and CDR2: SGHTA, FQGTGA. V gave up 4 bases and J gave up 6 bases, with 10 bases separating them. CDR3 length equals 14 residues. CDR3 amino acids: CASSSVGLNSPLHF. CDR3 DNA sequence: TGTGCCAGCAGCTCCGTGGGACTTAATTCACCCCTCCACTTT.

The chain combines TRBV29-1 with TRBJ1-2; 9 bases map to TRBD1. This CDR3 contains 14 residues. Germline CDR1 and CDR2: SQVTM and ANQGSEA. Unmatched junction bases numbered 10, after V lost 6 bases and J lost 5 bases. CDR3 residues: CSVIGQGRYYGYTF. CDR3 sequence (DNA): TGCAGCGTGATTGGACAGGGGAGATATTATGGCTACACCTTC.

The sample holds a few counts of this clone. The V gene is TRBV6-6, the J gene TRBJ1-2; 8 nucleotides align to TRBD1. Trimming took 10 bases from V and 2 from J; bases not matched to a gene: 9. The CDR3 is 14 residues long. Germline lookup yields CDR1 MNHNY and CDR2 SVGAGI (reference sequence). CDR3 in DNA: TGTGCCATCCGCGCAGGGGGCTCGAACTATGGCTACACCTTC. Amino acids: CAIRAGGSNYGYTF.

The V and J genes are TRBV5-4 and TRBJ1-4; 9 bases align to TRBD1. Germline V gene data show CDR1 as SGHNT and CDR2 as YYREEE (reference sequence). CDR3 length equals 15 residues. V lost 1 base, J lost 7 bases, and 5 bases stayed unmatched. CDR3 DNA sequence: TGTGCCAGCAGCTTGAGACAGGGGGACGGTGAAAAACTGTTTTTT. It codes for CASSLRQGDGEKLFF.

This clone was observed a single time. The gene calls are TRBV6-6 and TRBJ1-4; D is undetermined. V lost 3 bases to trimming and J lost 0 bases, with 8 bases between them. The CDR3 contains 15 residues. The germline V gene has CDR1 MNHNY and CDR2 SVGAGI (reference sequence). CDR3 sequence reads: CASSYGSSTNEKLFF. The CDR3 coding sequence is TGTGCCAGCAGTTATGGGAGTTCAACTAATGAAAAACTGTTTTTT.

This chain uses TRBV27 with TRBJ1-1; D perhaps matches TRBD1 (6 bases). V lost 2 bases to trimming and J lost 4 bases, with 11 bases between them. The CDR3 totals 14 residues. The V gene's germline CDR1 is MNHEY and CDR2 SMNVEV (reference sequence). The CDR3 reads CASSLGRGGTEAFF. CDR3 in DNA: TGTGCCAGCAGTTTAGGTAGGGGGGGCACTGAAGCTTTCTTT.

The V gene is TRBV5-6, the J gene TRBJ2-7; TRBD2 aligns across 10 bases. The CDR3 contains 14 residues. Trimming took 5 bases from V and 6 from J; bases not matched to a gene: 8. CDR1 and CDR2 from the germline V gene are SGHDT and YYEEEE. The DNA of the CDR3 is TGTGCCAGCAGTCGAGCGGGGGGGCCCTCCGAGCAGTACTTC. Translation: CASSRAGGPSEQYF.

V is TRBV11-2 and J is TRBJ1-1, with a tentative D call TRBD1 (5 bases). The CDR3 length is 13 residues. V lost 5 bases, J lost 5 bases, and 12 bases lay in between. The germline V gene encodes CDR1 SGHAT and CDR2 FQNNGV. The CDR3 DNA sequence: TGTGCCAGCAGCCCAGGACACCGGACTGAAGCTTTCTTT. It translates to CASSPGHRTEAFF.

The genes are TRBV7-2 and TRBJ1-1; D ambiguous. Trimming shortened V by 6 bases and J by 4 bases, and 6 bases separated the two germline ends. This CDR3 is 11 amino acids long. In germline, CDR1 is SGHTA, CDR2 FQGNSA. CDR3 nucleotides: TGTGCCAGCAGGAGGAGCACTGAAGCTTTCTTT. Its translation: CASRRSTEAFF. The full variable domain, with the rest looked up from reference TRBV7-2 and TRBJ1-1, is GAGVSQSPSNKVTEKGKDVELRCDPISGHTALYWYRQSLGQGLEFLIYFQGNSAPDKSGLPSDRFSAERTGGSVSTLTIQRTQQEDSAVYLCASRRSTEAFFGQGTRLTVV.

V gene TRBV4-1 combines with J gene TRBJ2-6, with 8 bases aligning to TRBD1. V lost 4 bases and J lost 4; bases outside the gene matches: 3. The V gene's germline CDR1 is MGHRA and CDR2 YSYEKL. The CDR3 length is 15 residues. CDR3 coding DNA: TGCGCCAGCAGCCGGACAGGGTCCGGGGCCAACGTCCTGACTTTC. Translating gives CASSRTGSGANVLTF.

There are a few counts of this clone. CDR3 region: CASSAGQVGSGNTIYF. Here the CDR3 DNA reads TGTGCCAGCAGCGCCGGACAGGTCGGATCAGGAAACACCATATATTTT. This rearrangement joins TRBV7-9 to TRBJ1-3, with 7 bases identical to TRBD1. V trimming: 5 bases; J trimming: 4 bases; junction bases outside the gene matches: 11. Germline V gives CDR1 SEHNR, CDR2 FQNEAQ (reference sequence). The CDR3 runs to 16 residues.

CDR3 nucleotides: TGTGCCACCAGCAGAGACGACCCCGGGACAGGGGACGAAAAACTGTTTTTT. It is translated as CATSRDDPGTGDEKLFF. This rearrangement joins TRBV15 to TRBJ1-4, with 10 bases identical to TRBD1. The V segment lost 0 bases and the J segment 8 bases; nucleotides outside the gene matches: 9. The length of the CDR3 is 17 residues. Germline values: CDR1 LNHNV, CDR2 YYDKDF (reference sequence).

The chain is built from TRBV6-5 and TRBJ2-3, with no clear D. Germline lookup yields CDR1 MNHEY and CDR2 SVGAGI. The CDR3 runs 14 residues. V lost 0 bases and J 6 bases, leaving 10 bases between the germline ends. The CDR3 here is CASSYSAEWDTQYF. The DNA for the CDR3 is TGTGCCAGCAGTTACTCGGCTGAATGGGATACGCAGTATTTT.

This clone has only one observation. The gene calls are TRBV29-1 and TRBJ1-2; TRBD1 might be the D (5 bases). Trimming pared 7 bases from V and 3 bases from J, leaving 15 bases between. Germline loops: CDR1 SQVTM, CDR2 ANQGSEA. CDR3 length: 13 amino acids. CDR3 region: CSAERGGDYGYTF. CDR3 coding DNA: TGCAGCGCAGAACGTGGAGGGGACTATGGCTACACCTTC.

The chain carries TRBV30 and TRBJ2-7; 7 bases are a match to TRBD1. Germline CDR1 reads GTSNPN; CDR2 reads SVGIG (reference sequence). The CDR3 is 12 amino acids. With 3 bases clipped from V and 3 bases from J, the junction kept 2 bases outside the gene matches. The CDR3 spells CAWSRTGYEQYF. For the CDR3, the DNA is TGTGCCTGGAGCCGGACAGGCTACGAGCAGTACTTC.

The J gene is TRBJ1-2, the V gene TRBV9, with a tentative D call TRBD1 (5 bases). CDR3 length equals 14 residues. V lost 0 bases and J 7 bases, leaving 13 bases between the germline ends. Germline V gene sequence: CDR1 SGDLS, CDR2 YYNGEE. CDR3 region: CASSVEAGRSGYTF. The CDR3 nucleotides read TGTGCCAGCAGCGTAGAGGCAGGGCGTAGTGGCTACACCTTC.

V usage is TRBV4-1 and J usage is TRBJ2-7; no firm D call. CDR1 and CDR2 from the germline V gene are MGHRA and YSYEKL. The CDR3 is 16 residues long. Trimming removed 0 bases from V and 2 bases from J, with 14 bases in between. CDR3 nucleotide sequence: TGCGCCAGCAGCCAAGATATTTCGGGTACCCCCTACGAGCAGTACTTC. It encodes CASSQDISGTPYEQYF.

The chain is built from TRBV4-3 and TRBJ1-1; TRBD1 aligns across 10 bases. Germline V gene data show CDR1 as LGHNA and CDR2 as YSLEER. The length of the CDR3 is 13 residues. The ends lost 4 bases at V and 12 bases at J; junction bases unmatched: 8. CDR3: CASSPQGQGTTFF. CDR3 coding DNA: TGCGCCAGCAGCCCTCAGGGACAGGGGACGACTTTCTTT.

DNA of the CDR3: TGTGCCAGCAGTTCGACAGGGTTGGAGACCCAGTACTTC. Its protein product is CASSSTGLETQYF. The rearrangement uses TRBV5-4 and TRBJ2-5, with 7 bases that match TRBD1. The CDR3 contains 13 residues. Germline-derived CDR1 and CDR2 are SGHNT and YYREEE (reference sequence). V shed 5 bases, J shed 5 bases, and the junction held 6 bases outside the gene matches.

This clone was recorded only once. The V and J genes are TRBV19 and TRBJ2-3; a possible D gene is TRBD2 (6 bases). V was trimmed by 1 base and J by 0 bases, leaving 8 bases between them. CDR1 and CDR2 from the germline V gene are LNHDA and SQIVND (reference sequence). The CDR3 contains 15 residues. The CDR3 here is CASSIVGGSTDTQYF. The CDR3 nucleotides read TGTGCCAGTAGTATAGTTGGAGGGAGCACAGATACGCAGTATTTT.

The V call is TRBV6-5, the J call TRBJ1-2, with D hard to call. Germline V CDR1 and CDR2: MNHEY, SVGAGI. V dropped 2 bases and J dropped 8 bases, with 15 bases sitting between them. The CDR3 consists of 14 residues. The CDR3 loop is CASSYTRESGGYTF. The CDR3 DNA follows: TGTGCCAGCAGTTACACGAGGGAGTCGGGAGGCTACACCTTC.

This clone has just one count. The V and J genes are TRBV4-1 and TRBJ2-7; TRBD2 matches 7 bases. CDR1 and CDR2 from the germline V gene are MGHRA and YSYEKL. The CDR3 consists of 17 residues. After removal of 5 bases from V and 5 bases from J, the junction contained 18 bases not matched to a gene. The CDR3 bases are TGCGCCAGCAGCAGGGGTGGTCTAGCGGTCCTAGGGAACGAGCAGTACTTC. Its protein is CASSRGGLAVLGNEQYF.

J is TRBJ2-7 and V is TRBV7-2, with D possibly TRBD1 on 5 matching bases. The germline V gene encodes CDR1 SGHTA and CDR2 FQGNSA. The CDR3 covers 14 residues. V lost 1 base to trimming and J lost 2 bases, with 9 bases between them. CDR3 region: CASSLVWGPYEQYF. Written as DNA, the CDR3 is TGTGCCAGCAGCTTAGTGTGGGGCCCCTACGAGCAGTACTTC.

The gene calls are TRBV29-1 and TRBJ2-1; possible D gene TRBD1, 7 bases. V was trimmed by 3 bases and J by 12 bases, leaving 24 bases between them. The V gene's germline CDR1 is SQVTM and CDR2 ANQGSEA. The CDR3 length is 15 residues. Here the CDR3 reads CSVDRGTDRVGRQFF. CDR3 in DNA: TGCAGCGTTGATCGGGGGACAGACCGCGTGGGAAGGCAGTTCTTC.